Following are 4 T cell receptor beta chains from one sample sequenced in a study of Graves' ophthalmopathy and Graves' hyperthyroidism. The authors amplified TCR beta CDR3 regions, and they did so from RNA transcripts for repertoire sequencing. HTBI primers were employed in first-round RT-PCR, then a second-round multiplex PCR followed. Via MiXCR, TCRdb re-called the multiplex PCR reads, giving one row per CDR3 protein. In the table there are around 1,000,000 distinct CDR3 sequences, roughly two fifths of which are singletons. Input material: peripheral blood or thyroid tissue (not recorded which). The receptor source for this set is an adult man with Graves' hyperthyroidism.

Comment on this clonotype: Just one base apart from a much larger clone, this may be a read error. The chain combines TRBV7-9 with TRBJ2-7; 13 positions match TRBD2. Germline lookup yields CDR1 SEHNR and CDR2 FQNEAQ (reference sequence). The J segment lost 9 bases and the V segment lost 4 bases, leaving 9 bases of the junction unmatched. This CDR3 spans 15 amino acids. For the CDR3, the DNA is TGTGCCAGCAGCTCGCGGACTAGCGGGAGCCGTGGGCAGTACTTC. As protein: CASSSRTSGSRGQYF.

This clonotype was counted at least ten times. This rearrangement joins TRBV14 to TRBJ1-1; no definite D call. From germline, CDR1 is SGHDN and CDR2 FVKESK. The V end was cut by 1 base, the J end by 0 bases, with 6 bases between. The length of the CDR3 is 14 residues. For the CDR3, the DNA is TGTGCCAGCAGCCAAGTACCCCTGAACACTGAAGCTTTCTTT. Residues: CASSQVPLNTEAFF.

The gene calls are TRBV29-1 and TRBJ2-7, with a tentative D call TRBD1 (6 bases). The germline CDR1 and CDR2 sequences are SQVTM and ANQGSEA. Between the trimmed V and J ends, which lost 6 bases and 10 bases, there was a span of 16 bases. The CDR3 consists of 11 residues. In nucleotides, the CDR3 is TGCAGCGTGGCGGAACAGGGCCATCAGTACTTC. Residues: CSVAEQGHQYF.

This clonotype was seen a few times. This sequence joins TRBV28 and TRBJ1-1; tentative D call: TRBD1 (6 bases). V lost 7 bases and J lost 4, with 19 bases in between. Germline assignment: CDR1 MDHEN and CDR2 SYDVKM. This CDR3 is built from 15 residues. As DNA, the CDR3 is TGTGCCAGCAAGACCAACAGGGTGCGGGTCACTGAAGCTTTCTTT. Amino acids: CASKTNRVRVTEAFF.